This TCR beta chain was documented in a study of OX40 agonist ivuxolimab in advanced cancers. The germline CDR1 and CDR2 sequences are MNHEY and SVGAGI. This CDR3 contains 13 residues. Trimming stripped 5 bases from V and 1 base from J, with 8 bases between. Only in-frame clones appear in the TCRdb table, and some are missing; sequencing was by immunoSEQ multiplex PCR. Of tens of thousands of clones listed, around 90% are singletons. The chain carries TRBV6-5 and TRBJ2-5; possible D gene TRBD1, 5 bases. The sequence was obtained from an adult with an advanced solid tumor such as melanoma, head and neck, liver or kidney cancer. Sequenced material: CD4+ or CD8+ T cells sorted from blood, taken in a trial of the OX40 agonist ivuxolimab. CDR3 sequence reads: CASSRTTQETQYF. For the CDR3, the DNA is TGTGCCAGCAGTAGGACAACCCAAGAGACCCAGTACTTC.